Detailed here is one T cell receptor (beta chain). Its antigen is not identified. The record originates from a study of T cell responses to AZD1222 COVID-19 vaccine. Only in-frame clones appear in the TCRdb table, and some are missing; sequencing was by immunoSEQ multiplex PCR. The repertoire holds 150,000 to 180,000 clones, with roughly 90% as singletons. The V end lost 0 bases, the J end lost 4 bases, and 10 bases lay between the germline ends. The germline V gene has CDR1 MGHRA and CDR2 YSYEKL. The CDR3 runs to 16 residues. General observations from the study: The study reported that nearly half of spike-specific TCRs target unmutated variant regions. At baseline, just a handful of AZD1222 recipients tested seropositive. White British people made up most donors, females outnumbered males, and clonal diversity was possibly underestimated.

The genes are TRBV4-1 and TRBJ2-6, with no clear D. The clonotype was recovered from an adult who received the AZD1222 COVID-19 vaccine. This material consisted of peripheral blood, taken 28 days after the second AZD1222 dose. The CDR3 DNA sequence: TGCGCCAGCAGCCAAGAATTAGTGCGGGGGGCCAACGTCCTGACTTTC. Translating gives CASSQELVRGANVLTF.